This TCR beta chain was documented in a study of shared T cell receptors in the human thymus. In its sample, this clone was seen a few times. Germline-derived CDR1 and CDR2 are SGHTS and YDEGEE. The CDR3 is made up of 14 amino acids. V was pared by 9 bases and J by 5 bases, with 10 bases of the junction left unmatched. Generated by immunoSEQ multiplex PCR, the TCRdb table keeps only in-frame clones and is missing some. In the table there are roughly 550,000 clones, around three quarters of which are singletons. This sample was shared with a second study, whose subject was human thymus T cells. From that second work: Corrective surgery for congenital heart defects was being performed on the healthy Finnish infants who served as donors. From resections taken during corrective heart surgery, the thymus tissue was obtained. Related studies found that unrelated individuals share highly overlapping thymic repertoires.

Material: thymocytes. This clonotype originated in a boy under two years old with a congenital heart defect. The chain uses TRBV5-8 and TRBJ2-4; TRBD1 aligns across 8 bases. CDR3: CATCRRTGQNIQYF. CDR3 DNA sequence: TGTGCCACCTGCCGGCGGACAGGGCAAAACATTCAGTACTTC.